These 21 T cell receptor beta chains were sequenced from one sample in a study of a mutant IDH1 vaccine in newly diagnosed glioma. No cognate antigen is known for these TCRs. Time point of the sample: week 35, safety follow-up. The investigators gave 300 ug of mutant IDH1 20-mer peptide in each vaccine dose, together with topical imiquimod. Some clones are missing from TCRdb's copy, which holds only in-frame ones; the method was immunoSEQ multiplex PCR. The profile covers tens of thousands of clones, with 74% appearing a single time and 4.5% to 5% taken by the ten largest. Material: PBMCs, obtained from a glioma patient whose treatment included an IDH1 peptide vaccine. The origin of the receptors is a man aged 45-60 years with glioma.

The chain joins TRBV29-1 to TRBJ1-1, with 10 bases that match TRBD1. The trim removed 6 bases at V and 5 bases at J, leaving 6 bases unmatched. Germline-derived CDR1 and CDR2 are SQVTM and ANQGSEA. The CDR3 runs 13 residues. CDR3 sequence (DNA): TGCAGCGTCTCGGACAGGGGGAGAACTGAAGCTTTCTTT. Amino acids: CSVSDRGRTEAFF.

CDR3 in DNA: TGTGCCAGCAGCGGGAACGTTGGAAACACCATATATTTT. Translated: CASSGNVGNTIYF. The chain joins TRBV9 to TRBJ1-3; D uncertain. This CDR3 spans 13 amino acids. The V and J ends lost 3 bases and 3 bases respectively, with 7 bases between them. CDR1 and CDR2 (germline): SGDLS, YYNGEE.

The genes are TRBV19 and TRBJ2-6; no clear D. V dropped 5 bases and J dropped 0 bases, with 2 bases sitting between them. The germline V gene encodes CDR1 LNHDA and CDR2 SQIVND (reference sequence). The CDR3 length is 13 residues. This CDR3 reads CASSFSGANVLTF. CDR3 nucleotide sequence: TGTGCCAGTAGTTTCTCTGGGGCCAACGTCCTGACTTTC. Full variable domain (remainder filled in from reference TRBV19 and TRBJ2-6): DGGITQSPKYLFRKEGQNVTLSCEQNLNHDAMYWYRQDPGQGLRLIYYSQIVNDFQKGDIAEGYSVSREKKESFPLTVTSAQKNPTAFYLCASSFSGANVLTFGAGSRLTVL.

For the CDR3, the DNA is TGTGCCAGCAGAGGGAGGGACTCCTACGAGCAGTACTTC. Protein sequence: CASRGRDSYEQYF. The genes are TRBV7-9 and TRBJ2-7, with 7 nucleotides matching TRBD2. This CDR3 spans 13 amino acids. With 6 bases clipped from V and 0 bases from J, the junction kept 2 bases outside the gene matches. Looked up from germline, CDR1 is SEHNR and CDR2 is FQNEAQ (reference sequence).

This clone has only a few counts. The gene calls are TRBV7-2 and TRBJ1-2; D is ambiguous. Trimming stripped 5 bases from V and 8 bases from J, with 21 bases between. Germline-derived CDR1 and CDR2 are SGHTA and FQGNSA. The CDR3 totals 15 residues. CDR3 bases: TGTGCCAGCAGCGGTCCCGAGGGCGCGAGGATCGGCTACACCTTC. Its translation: CASSGPEGARIGYTF.

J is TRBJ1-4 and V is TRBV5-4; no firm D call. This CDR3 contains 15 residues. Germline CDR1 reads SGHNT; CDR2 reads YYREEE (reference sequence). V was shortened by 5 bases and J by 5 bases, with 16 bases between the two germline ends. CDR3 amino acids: CASRNRGKGNEKLFF. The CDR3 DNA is TGTGCCAGCAGGAATCGAGGGAAAGGGAATGAAAAACTGTTTTTT.

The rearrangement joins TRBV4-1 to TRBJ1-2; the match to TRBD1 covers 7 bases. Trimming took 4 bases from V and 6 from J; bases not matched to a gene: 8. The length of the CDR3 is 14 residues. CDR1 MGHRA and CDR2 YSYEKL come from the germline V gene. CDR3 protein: CASSLDREYDGYTF. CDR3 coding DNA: TGCGCCAGCAGCCTAGACAGGGAGTACGATGGCTACACCTTC.

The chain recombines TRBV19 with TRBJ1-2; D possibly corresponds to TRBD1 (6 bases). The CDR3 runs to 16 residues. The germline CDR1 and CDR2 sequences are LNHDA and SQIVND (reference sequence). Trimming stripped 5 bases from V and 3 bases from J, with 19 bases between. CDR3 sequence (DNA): TGTGCCAGTAGTCCCGGACAGCTACAAGGGGACTATGGCTACACCTTC. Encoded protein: CASSPGQLQGDYGYTF.

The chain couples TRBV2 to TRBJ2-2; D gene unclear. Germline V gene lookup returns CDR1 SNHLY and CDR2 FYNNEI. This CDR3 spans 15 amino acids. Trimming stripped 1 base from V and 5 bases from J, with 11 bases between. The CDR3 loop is CASSEGRLGTGELFF. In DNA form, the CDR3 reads TGTGCCAGCAGTGAAGGGCGGCTGGGGACCGGGGAGCTGTTTTTT.

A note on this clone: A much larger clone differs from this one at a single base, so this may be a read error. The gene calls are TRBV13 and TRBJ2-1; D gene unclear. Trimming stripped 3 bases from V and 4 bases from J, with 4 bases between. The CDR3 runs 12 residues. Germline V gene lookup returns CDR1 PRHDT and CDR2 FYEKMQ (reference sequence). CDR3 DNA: TGTGCCAGCAGCTTCCGGTACAATGAGCAGTTCTTC. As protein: CASSFRYNEQFF.

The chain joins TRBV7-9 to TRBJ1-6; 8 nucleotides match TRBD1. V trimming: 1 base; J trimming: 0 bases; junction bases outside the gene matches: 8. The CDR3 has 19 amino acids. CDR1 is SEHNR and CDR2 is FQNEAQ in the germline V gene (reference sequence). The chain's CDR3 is CASSLEGQVSSSYNSPLHF. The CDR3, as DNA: TGTGCCAGCAGCTTAGAGGGACAGGTATCGAGCTCCTATAATTCACCCCTCCACTTT.

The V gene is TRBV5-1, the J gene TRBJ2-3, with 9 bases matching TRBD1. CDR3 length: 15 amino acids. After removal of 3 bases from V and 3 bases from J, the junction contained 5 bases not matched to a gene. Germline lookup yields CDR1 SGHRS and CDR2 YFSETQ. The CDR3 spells CASSWKTGGTDTQYF. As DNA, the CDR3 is TGCGCCAGCAGCTGGAAGACAGGGGGAACAGATACGCAGTATTTT.

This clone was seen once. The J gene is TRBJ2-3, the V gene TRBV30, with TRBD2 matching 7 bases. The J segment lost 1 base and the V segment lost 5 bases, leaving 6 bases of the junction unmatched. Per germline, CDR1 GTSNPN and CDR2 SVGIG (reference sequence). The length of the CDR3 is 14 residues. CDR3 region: CAWGGVGGTDTQYF. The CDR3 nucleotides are TGTGCCTGGGGGGGGGTTGGGGGCACAGATACGCAGTATTTT.

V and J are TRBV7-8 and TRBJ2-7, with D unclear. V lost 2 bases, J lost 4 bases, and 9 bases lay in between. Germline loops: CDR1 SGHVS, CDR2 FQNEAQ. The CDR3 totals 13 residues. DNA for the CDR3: TGTGCCAGCAGCTTAAACAGCTATTACGAGCAGTACTTC. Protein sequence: CASSLNSYYEQYF.

The CDR3 region is CASSGEFGSLGPQHF. CDR3 DNA: TGTGCCAGCAGTGGGGAGTTTGGCAGCCTGGGACCCCAGCATTTT. The rearrangement uses TRBV6-1 and TRBJ1-5; no clear D gene. The CDR3 consists of 15 residues. Germline CDR1 is MNHNS and CDR2 is SASEGT. Deletions cut 4 bases from V and 10 bases from J, with 20 bases between.

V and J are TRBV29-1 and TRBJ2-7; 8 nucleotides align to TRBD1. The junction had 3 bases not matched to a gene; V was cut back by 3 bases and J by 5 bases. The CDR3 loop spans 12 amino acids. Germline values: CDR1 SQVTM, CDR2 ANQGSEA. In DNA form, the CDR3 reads TGCAGCGTTGACAGGGGGCAGAACGAGCAGTACTTC. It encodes CSVDRGQNEQYF.

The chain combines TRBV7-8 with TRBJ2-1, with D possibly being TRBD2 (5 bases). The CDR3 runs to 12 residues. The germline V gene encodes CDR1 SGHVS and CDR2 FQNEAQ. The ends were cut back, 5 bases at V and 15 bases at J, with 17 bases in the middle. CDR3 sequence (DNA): TGTGCCAGCAGCGATAGCTTGGCGGCGGGGTTCTTC. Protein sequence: CASSDSLAAGFF.

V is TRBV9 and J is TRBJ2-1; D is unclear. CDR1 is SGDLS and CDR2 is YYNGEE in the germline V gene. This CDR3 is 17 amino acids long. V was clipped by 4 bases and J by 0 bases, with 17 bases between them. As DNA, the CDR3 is TGTGCCAGCAGCCCACCGGCTACATCGAGCTCCTACAATGAGCAGTTCTTC. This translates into CASSPPATSSSYNEQFF.

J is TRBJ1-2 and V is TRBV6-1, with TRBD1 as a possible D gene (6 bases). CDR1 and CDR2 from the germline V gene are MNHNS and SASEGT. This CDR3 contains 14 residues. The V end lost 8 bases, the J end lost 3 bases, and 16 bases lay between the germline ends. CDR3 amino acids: CASQVRTADYGYTF. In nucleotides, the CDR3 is TGTGCCAGCCAAGTGAGGACAGCCGACTATGGCTACACCTTC.

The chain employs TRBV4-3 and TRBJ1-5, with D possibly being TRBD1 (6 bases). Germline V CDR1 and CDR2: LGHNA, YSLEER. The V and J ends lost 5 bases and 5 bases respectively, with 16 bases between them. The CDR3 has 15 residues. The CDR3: CASSSSWGGDQPQHF. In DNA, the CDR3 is TGCGCCAGCAGCTCTTCCTGGGGGGGCGATCAGCCCCAGCATTTT.

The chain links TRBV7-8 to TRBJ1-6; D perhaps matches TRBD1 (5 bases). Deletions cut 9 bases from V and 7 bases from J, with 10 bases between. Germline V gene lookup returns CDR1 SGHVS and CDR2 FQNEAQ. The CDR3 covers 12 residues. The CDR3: CASRGGNSPLHF. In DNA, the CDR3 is TGTGCCAGTCGGGGGGGGAATTCACCCCTCCACTTT.